A single T cell receptor (beta chain) is shown here with its context. Trimming removed 3 bases at V and 3 bases at J, with 9 bases between. Germline-derived CDR1 and CDR2 are LNHDA and SQIVND (reference sequence). The CDR3 runs 14 residues. This sample stems from a study of shared clonotypes between healthy human individuals. Across the study: Donors, aged 18 to 49, were a couple of women and a few men. CD4 naive and memory got three plates each, CD8 naive two, CD8 memory one.

Subsets obtained from CD4+ cells comprised CD45RA+ naive and CD45RA-negative memory cells. Clones were sequenced by immunoSEQ multiplex PCR, and TCRdb holds only the in-frame ones, with some missing. The profile covers roughly 1,500,000 clones, with roughly 98.5% appearing a single time and approximately 0.4% taken by the ten largest. The chain combines TRBV19 with TRBJ1-5; the D is unclear. The material sequenced was naive CD4+ T cells sorted from blood. As for subset: CD45RA+ positively selected. The TCR comes from a man under 40 in good health. The CDR3 is CASSIMGPNQPQHF. The CDR3 DNA reads as TGTGCCAGTAGTATTATGGGCCCCAATCAGCCCCAGCATTTT. The whole variable domain, remainder taken from reference TRBV19 and TRBJ1-5, is DGGITQSPKYLFRKEGQNVTLSCEQNLNHDAMYWYRQDPGQGLRLIYYSQIVNDFQKGDIAEGYSVSREKKESFPLTVTSAQKNPTAFYLCASSIMGPNQPQHFGDGTRLSIL.